This T cell receptor (beta chain) was documented in a study of early T cells in non-severe SARS-CoV-2 infection (TCRdb year 2021). General notes on the study: Because TCR sequencing relied on bulk RNA taken from unsorted whole blood, pairing of alpha and beta chains was not possible. Broad study findings and their caveats: VDJdb matching was skewed toward anti-spike CD8 responses and likely underestimated virus-specific expansions by missing private and CD4 specificities.

The sample holds a few counts of this clonotype. The antigen it recognizes is unknown. The sample holds no much larger clone one base away, and base qualities are not on file. Set within a cohort of healthcare workers in London, UK, this nested case-control study involved weekly PCR testing of nasopharyngeal swabs along with blood sampling. Healthcare workers were recruited during the week of the UK lockdown, between 23 and 31 March 2020, and followed weekly for up to about 15 weeks. Library method: 5' RACE. Sequencing was carried out with a NextSeq 500. To correct for sequencing error and PCR bias, the TCR library protocol tagged individual cDNA molecules with unique molecular identifiers. Both TCR alpha and beta chains were sequenced, and tight co-correlation was observed between alpha and beta sequence abundances in each sample. Per the authors' processing: Decombinator V4 was used to annotate the V gene, J gene and CDR3 of the TCR sequences. TCRs were defined as expanded if a significant change between any two time points was detected under a Poisson model with p below 0.0001. Abundances of TCRs were expressed as counts per million after normalisation to the total number of TCRs sequenced in each sample. MAIT TCRs were defined by TRAV1-2 paired with TRAJ12, TRAJ20 or TRAJ33, and iNKT TCRs by TRAV10 paired with TRAJ18. VDJdb, accessed on 1 November 2021, was searched for TCRs annotated for CMV, EBV and SARS-CoV-2, and TCRs annotated for more than one antigen were excluded. In-frame beta chains were kept once TCRdb had trimmed the public reads at Q25 with fastp and called clones with MiXCR. Rows with a matching CDR3 protein are joined into one entry that keeps the most common DNA and genes. What appears here as the V and J calls and clone size reflects TCRdb's work, not the paper's. This sample has 20,000 to 25,000 distinct CDR3 sequences in its table, and about 5.6% of those were observed once. The top ten clonotypes cover about 10% of the sample.

CDR1 SQVTM and CDR2 ANQGSEA are derived from the germline V gene. Its CDR3 holds 15 amino acids, cysteine through phenylalanine. Solely the CDR3 DNA is kept, with 45 bases framed from the first base. V is cut back by 4 bases and J by 5 bases, with 11 bases in the junction unmatched. Sequenced material: whole blood. The chain couples TRBV29-1 to TRBJ2-1; a stretch of 7 junction bases matches TRBD2. The source is an adult who was a healthcare worker with PCR-confirmed SARS-CoV-2 infection or an uninfected control (not recorded which). This receptor has the CDR3 CSVGPGAGRDNEQFF. The DNA sequence is as follows: TGCAGCGTTGGGCCAGGAGCGGGACGAGACAATGAGCAGTTCTTC.